The source of this TCR beta chain is a study of radiotherapy plus CTLA-4 blockade in lung cancer. Clones were read by immunoSEQ multiplex PCR, and TCRdb kept only the in-frame ones, dropping some. The table has fewer than 55,000 clones, 60% to 80% seen once. Germline loops: CDR1 SGDLS, CDR2 YYNGEE. V shed 4 bases, J shed 2 bases, and the junction held 20 bases outside the gene matches. CDR3 length: 20 amino acids. The starting material was peripheral blood, obtained from a patient treated with radiotherapy plus ipilimumab. This chain links TRBV9 with TRBJ2-2; 7 bases map to TRBD2. The source is a human donor with non-small cell lung cancer whose response to radiotherapy plus ipilimumab could not be evaluated. CDR3 sequence: CASSFRGGGRPRSNTGELFF. CDR3 nucleotides: TGTGCCAGCAGCTTCCGTGGGGGGGGTCGTCCTAGGAGCAACACCGGGGAGCTGTTTTTT. Combining the CDR3 with reference TRBV9 and TRBJ2-2 gives the whole variable domain DSGVTQTPKHLITATGQRVTLRCSPRSGDLSVYWYQQSLDQGLQFLIQYYNGEERAKGNILERFSAQQFPDLHSELNLSSLELGDSALYFCASSFRGGGRPRSNTGELFFGEGSRLTVL.